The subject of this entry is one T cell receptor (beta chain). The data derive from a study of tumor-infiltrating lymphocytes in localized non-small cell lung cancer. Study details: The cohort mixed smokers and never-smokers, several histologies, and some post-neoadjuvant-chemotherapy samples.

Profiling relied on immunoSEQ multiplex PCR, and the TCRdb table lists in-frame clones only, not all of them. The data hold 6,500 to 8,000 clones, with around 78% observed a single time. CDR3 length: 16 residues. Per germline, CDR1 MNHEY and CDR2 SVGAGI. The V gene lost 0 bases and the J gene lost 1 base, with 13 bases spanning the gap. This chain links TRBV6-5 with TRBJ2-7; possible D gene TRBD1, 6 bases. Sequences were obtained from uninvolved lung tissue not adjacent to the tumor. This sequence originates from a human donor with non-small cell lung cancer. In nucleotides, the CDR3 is TGTGCCAGCAGTTACTCGAGGGACACCCTGTCCTACGAGCAGTACTTC. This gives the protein CASSYSRDTLSYEQYF.